The source of this TCR beta chain is a study of OX40 agonist ivuxolimab in advanced cancers. Data came from immunoSEQ multiplex PCR; TCRdb stores just in-frame clones and leaves some out. The table has nearly 90,000 clones, 85% to 90% seen once; the top ten hold 1.5% to 2%. V dropped 7 bases and J dropped 2; count of bases not matched to a gene: 4. Germline CDR1 MNHEY, CDR2 SVGAGI. The CDR3 contains 15 residues. The source of this sequence is an adult with an advanced solid tumor such as melanoma, head and neck, liver or kidney cancer. This chain links TRBV6-5 with TRBJ2-6; 8 nucleotides align to TRBD1. The sequences come from CD4+ or CD8+ T cells sorted from blood, collected in a trial of the OX40 agonist ivuxolimab. CDR3 nucleotides: TGTGCCAGCACCAAACAGGGGGCTGGGGCCAACGTCCTGACTTTC. Its translation is CASTKQGAGANVLTF.